This entry lists 29 T cell receptor beta chains sequenced from one sample in a study of blood T cell repertoires in COVID-19 (TCRdb year 2020). The library was generated by the immunoSEQ multiplex PCR assay. TCRdb re-hosts the immuneACCESS table, in-frame sequences only. Its copies lack some clones; in the studies checked, an unresolved V gene accounts for under half of them, and the cause for the rest is not known. A total of tens of thousands of clones appear in this sample, around 93% of them only once. The biggest ten clones account for 3.1% of the sample. The sequenced sample was peripheral blood. These receptors all stem from a man in his fifties or sixties with acute or convalescent COVID-19.

V usage is TRBV5-5 and J usage is TRBJ1-1, with 8 bases matching TRBD1. The CDR3 covers 14 residues. Germline assignment: CDR1 SGHKS and CDR2 YYEKEE (reference sequence). V gave up 5 bases and J gave up 4 bases; unmatched junction bases: 7. CDR3 coding DNA: TGTGCCAGCAGTTACAGGACAGGGACCACTGAAGCTTTCTTT. Translation: CASSYRTGTTEAFF.

The rearrangement joins TRBV18 to TRBJ1-1, with D perhaps matching TRBD1 (6 bases). Germline CDR1 reads KGHSH; CDR2 reads LQKENI. With 8 bases removed from V and 5 bases from J, the gap between germline ends came to 15 bases. This CDR3 is 13 amino acids long. The CDR3 loop reads CASTQGQRTEAFF. CDR3 nucleotides: TGTGCCAGCACGCAGGGGCAGAGGACTGAAGCTTTCTTT.

The CDR3 reads CASSNQGAQGYTF. For the CDR3, the DNA is TGTGCCAGCAGTAATCAGGGGGCGCAAGGCTACACCTTC. J is TRBJ1-2 and V is TRBV6-6; 8 nucleotides agree with TRBD1. The V gene's germline CDR1 is MNHNY and CDR2 SVGAGI (reference sequence). This CDR3 is 13 amino acids long. Trimming removed 5 bases from V and 8 bases from J; junction bases left unmatched: 7.

The chain carries TRBV3-1 (or the pseudogene TRBV3-2) and TRBJ1-2, with D possibly matching TRBD1 (6 bases). This CDR3 is 13 amino acids long. Trimming shortened V by 3 bases and J by 8 bases, and 13 bases separated the two germline ends. Germline lookup yields CDR1 LGHDT and CDR2 YNNKEL (reference sequence). Here the CDR3 DNA reads TGTGCCAGCAGCCAGCAGGGGTCGGGCGGCTACACCTTC. Translated: CASSQQGSGGYTF.

In DNA form, the CDR3 reads TGTGCCAGCTCCGGGGACATCCAAGAGACCCAGTACTTC. Protein product: CASSGDIQETQYF. The rearrangement links TRBV18 to TRBJ2-5, with D maybe TRBD1 (6 bases). The CDR3 runs to 13 residues. In germline, CDR1 is KGHSH, CDR2 LQKENI. Trimming removed 6 bases from V and 1 base from J, with 9 bases in between.

V and J are TRBV28 and TRBJ1-1, with D perhaps matching TRBD1 (6 bases). The length of the CDR3 is 15 residues. The V end lost 7 bases, the J end lost 2 bases, and 17 bases lay between the germline ends. CDR1 MDHEN and CDR2 SYDVKM come from the germline V gene. CDR3 sequence reads: CASILRGGANTEAFF. CDR3 nucleotides: TGTGCCAGCATCCTTAGGGGGGGGGCCAACACTGAAGCTTTCTTT.

V is TRBV3-1 (or the pseudogene TRBV3-2) and J is TRBJ2-2, with 8 bases matching TRBD1. Germline loops: CDR1 LGHDT, CDR2 YNNKEL (reference sequence). CDR3 length: 16 residues. With V trimmed by 1 base and J by 6 bases, 7 bases remained unmatched. The chain's CDR3 is CASSQARGLRSGELFF. The CDR3 nucleotides read TGTGCCAGCAGCCAAGCCAGGGGGCTAAGGTCCGGGGAGCTGTTTTTT.

V and J are TRBV28 and TRBJ2-2; D may be TRBD2 (6 bases). Germline CDR1 MDHEN, CDR2 SYDVKM. The length of the CDR3 is 15 residues. Trimming removed 7 bases at V and 1 base at J, with 13 bases between. In DNA, the CDR3 is TGTGCCAGCACTCTCTCGGGACTGAACACCGGGGAGCTGTTTTTT. Its translation is CASTLSGLNTGELFF.

This rearrangement joins TRBV5-8 to TRBJ1-1, with 10 bases fitting TRBD1. The germline gives CDR1 SGHTS, CDR2 YDEGEE. J gave up 1 base and V 4 bases, and 4 bases lay outside the gene matches. The CDR3 covers 15 residues. CDR3 sequence (DNA): TGTGCCAGCAGCAGACGGGACAGGGGGAACACTGAAGCTTTCTTT. Its protein product is CASSRRDRGNTEAFF.

V and J are TRBV6-5 and TRBJ1-1, with D uncertain. V shed 6 bases and J shed 0 bases, with 5 bases lying between them. Per germline, CDR1 MNHEY and CDR2 SVGAGI. The CDR3 has 12 amino acids. The CDR3, as DNA: TGTGCCAGCAGGCAGGTGAACACTGAAGCTTTCTTT. Translation gives CASRQVNTEAFF.

In this sample, this clone turned up a few times. This chain joins TRBV9 and TRBJ2-3; 13 nucleotides align to TRBD2. The germline V gene encodes CDR1 SGDLS and CDR2 YYNGEE. The V and J ends lost 4 bases and 3 bases, in that order; junction bases with no gene match: 11. This CDR3 contains 18 residues. The CDR3 sequence: CASSSRTSGGAGTDTQYF. CDR3 DNA: TGTGCCAGCAGCTCCCGAACTAGCGGGGGGGCCGGTACAGATACGCAGTATTTT.

The chain employs TRBV4-1 and TRBJ1-3; 8 bases map to TRBD1. Germline V gene data show CDR1 as MGHRA and CDR2 as YSYEKL. The J segment lost 3 bases and the V segment lost 3 bases, leaving 10 bases of the junction unmatched. The CDR3 runs 17 residues. The DNA of the CDR3 is TGCGCCAGCAGCCAGGCCGGACAGGGAGAATATGGAAACACCATATATTTT. Translation: CASSQAGQGEYGNTIYF.

The chain combines TRBV19 with TRBJ1-1, with 8 bases identical to TRBD1. Germline CDR1 and CDR2: LNHDA and SQIVND (reference sequence). This CDR3 contains 15 residues. Trimming took 6 bases from V and 7 from J; bases not matched to a gene: 13. The CDR3, as DNA: TGTGCCAGTAGGGGACAGGACCCTCTATTTCGTGAAGCTTTCTTT. This gives the protein CASRGQDPLFREAFF.

The chain uses TRBV10-3 and TRBJ2-3; 8 bases map to TRBD1. The V segment lost 5 bases and the J segment 4 bases; nucleotides outside the gene matches: 11. Germline V gene data show CDR1 as ENHRY and CDR2 as SYGVKD. The CDR3 extends over 16 amino acids. CDR3 DNA sequence: TGTGCCATCAGTCCGTCAGGGGGCGCTTCGGCAGATACGCAGTATTTT. Amino acids: CAISPSGGASADTQYF.

The chain recombines TRBV2 with TRBJ1-5; unclear D gene. The germline gives CDR1 SNHLY, CDR2 FYNNEI. Trimming removed 1 base at V and 8 bases at J, with 9 bases between. The CDR3 runs 13 residues. DNA for the CDR3: TGTGCCAGCAGTGAAGACGGTTTCGAGCCCCAGCATTTT. Amino acid sequence: CASSEDGFEPQHF.

V usage is TRBV7-6 and J usage is TRBJ2-7; a possible D gene is TRBD1 (6 bases). V lost 1 base and J lost 5, with 15 bases in between. From germline, CDR1 is SGHVS and CDR2 FNYEAQ. This CDR3 comprises 15 residues. DNA for the CDR3: TGTGCCAGCAGCTTAGGTAGGGGGTACACTCACGAGCAGTACTTC. Amino acids: CASSLGRGYTHEQYF. Full variable domain (remainder filled in from reference TRBV7-6 and TRBJ2-7): GAGVSQSPRYKVTKRGQDVALRCDPISGHVSLYWYRQALGQGPEFLTYFNYEAQQDKSGLPNDRFSAERPEGSISTLTIQRTEQRDSAMYRCASSLGRGYTHEQYFGPGTRLTVT.

The CDR3 region is CASSVPGGRGYTF. The CDR3 nucleotides read TGTGCCAGCAGCGTGCCTGGCGGGAGAGGCTACACCTTC. This chain connects TRBV6-5 to TRBJ1-2; D is unclear. Trimming removed 6 bases from V and 8 bases from J, with 16 bases in between. The CDR3 runs 13 residues. CDR1 and CDR2 from the germline V gene are MNHEY and SVGAGI.

The J gene is TRBJ2-3, the V gene TRBV5-4, with D perhaps matching TRBD2 (6 bases). The CDR3 runs to 16 residues. The ends were cut back, 0 bases at V and 1 base at J, with 12 bases in the middle. The germline V gene has CDR1 SGHNT and CDR2 YYREEE (reference sequence). CDR3: CASSLARWGGTDTQYF. The CDR3 DNA reads TGTGCCAGCAGCTTGGCCAGATGGGGGGGCACAGATACGCAGTATTTT.

The chain recombines TRBV6-6 with TRBJ1-2; TRBD1 is a possible D gene (6 bases). Per germline, CDR1 MNHNY and CDR2 SVGAGI (reference sequence). The CDR3 totals 12 residues. Trimming pared 6 bases from V and 2 bases from J, leaving 7 bases between. CDR3 DNA sequence: TGTGCCAGCAGCGGACAGAACTATGGCTACACCTTC. As protein: CASSGQNYGYTF.

The rearrangement links TRBV20-1 to TRBJ2-1, with 9 bases lining up with TRBD2. In germline, CDR1 is DFQATT, CDR2 SNEGSKA (reference sequence). Germline trimming cut 3 bases from V and 0 bases from J; bases unmatched to any gene: 9. This CDR3 spans 17 amino acids. The CDR3 coding sequence is TGCAGTGCTAGTCATCCTAGCGGGGTGAGCTCCTACAATGAGCAGTTCTTC. Translation gives CSASHPSGVSSYNEQFF.

This chain joins TRBV29-1 and TRBJ1-1; D uncertain. Trimming left V 8 bases short and J 1 base short, with 11 bases between. Germline V gene lookup returns CDR1 SQVTM and CDR2 ANQGSEA. This CDR3 spans 12 amino acids. DNA for the CDR3: TGCAGCTCAAGACGGGGGAACACTGAAGCTTTCTTT. This translates into CSSRRGNTEAFF. The variable domain in full, with the rest retrieved from reference TRBV29-1 and TRBJ1-1, is SAVISQKPSRDICQRGTSLTIQCQVDSQVTMMFWYRQQPGQSLTLIATANQGSEATYESGFVIDKFPISRPNLTFSTLTVSNMSPEDSSIYLCSSRRGNTEAFFGQGTRLTVV.

V and J are TRBV7-9 and TRBJ1-2; possible D gene TRBD1, 6 bases. This CDR3 is built from 14 residues. Looked up from germline, CDR1 is SEHNR and CDR2 is FQNEAQ (reference sequence). Trimming removed 1 base at V and 6 bases at J, with 12 bases between. CDR3 coding DNA: TGTGCCAGCAGCTTAGGTCAGGGGACGAATGGCTACACCTTC. Amino acids: CASSLGQGTNGYTF.

Only one count was recorded for this clone. The chain carries TRBV7-2 and TRBJ2-1; TRBD2 might be the D (7 bases). CDR1 and CDR2 (germline): SGHTA, FQGNSA. This CDR3 is built from 18 residues. V was pared by 3 bases and J by 6 bases, with 24 bases between. The CDR3, as DNA: TGTGCCAGCAGCTTGAGGGGGGGTATAGGGGTAGCTCCCAATGAGCAGTTCTTC. This translates into CASSLRGGIGVAPNEQFF.

The V and J genes are TRBV6-6 and TRBJ1-1; D remains unclear. CDR3 length: 11 residues. Germline V gene lookup returns CDR1 MNHNY and CDR2 SVGAGI (reference sequence). The ends were cut back, 6 bases at V and 9 bases at J, with 11 bases in the middle. The CDR3 sequence: CASSTVLKAFF. The DNA of the CDR3 is TGTGCCAGCAGCACAGTACTGAAAGCTTTCTTT.

The V gene is TRBV4-1, the J gene TRBJ1-5, with 7 bases identical to TRBD1. V trimming: 1 base; J trimming: 4 bases; junction bases outside the gene matches: 7. Germline V gene lookup returns CDR1 MGHRA and CDR2 YSYEKL. The CDR3 runs 16 residues. The CDR3 region has the DNA TGCGCCAGCAGCCAAGGAGACAGGGTAGGGAATCAGCCCCAGCATTTT. Amino acid sequence: CASSQGDRVGNQPQHF.

The chain's CDR3 is CATSSRTRSSYNEQFF. As DNA, the CDR3 is TGTGCCACCAGTAGTCGGACAAGGAGCTCCTACAATGAGCAGTTCTTC. The rearrangement links TRBV24-1 to TRBJ2-1; D is perhaps TRBD1 (5 bases). The germline V and J ends were trimmed by 6 bases and 0 bases, with 14 bases remaining between them. Germline V CDR1 and CDR2: KGHDR, SFDVKD. The CDR3 runs to 16 residues.

This chain uses TRBV5-1 with TRBJ2-2, with 9 positions matching TRBD1. The CDR3 has 15 amino acids. Looked up from germline, CDR1 is SGHRS and CDR2 is YFSETQ. Trimming at V came to 3 bases and at J to 4 bases, leaving 4 bases not matched to a gene. The CDR3 nucleotides read TGCGCCAGCAGCTCGGGACAGGGTGTCACCGGGGAGCTGTTTTTT. Amino acids: CASSSGQGVTGELFF.

The J gene is TRBJ1-1, the V gene TRBV6-5; unclear D gene. V lost 2 bases and J 1 base, leaving 8 bases between the germline ends. Germline lookup yields CDR1 MNHEY and CDR2 SVGAGI. This CDR3 spans 14 amino acids. CDR3 region: CASSYGRSNTEAFF. CDR3 DNA: TGTGCCAGCAGTTACGGCAGATCGAACACTGAAGCTTTCTTT.

V and J are TRBV19 and TRBJ2-5, with 9 bases lining up with TRBD2. Germline V gene sequence: CDR1 LNHDA, CDR2 SQIVND (reference sequence). There are 15 residues in the CDR3. V shed 5 bases, J shed 1 base, and the junction held 5 bases outside the gene matches. The CDR3 loop reads CASSPLAGFQETQYF. In DNA form, the CDR3 reads TGTGCCAGTAGTCCCCTAGCGGGGTTCCAAGAGACCCAGTACTTC.